The TCR beta chain described here comes from a study of CD8 T cells in ankylosing spondylitis. From germline, CDR1 is SGHRS and CDR2 YFSETQ. Trimming pared 2 bases from V and 4 bases from J, leaving 9 bases between. This CDR3 has 14 amino acids. One entry per CDR3 protein results from TCRdb running MiXCR on the 5' RACE reads. This table has roughly 240,000 distinct CDR3 sequences, roughly 32% appearing once. Sequenced material: blood, either unsorted or a sorted T cell fraction (not recorded which). The source of this sequence is a male donor with ankylosing spondylitis or in good health (not recorded which). The genes are TRBV5-1 and TRBJ2-2, with D unresolved. The CDR3: CASSFFSSTGELFF. CDR3 in DNA: TGCGCCAGCAGCTTTTTTAGTTCCACCGGGGAGCTGTTTTTT.